A single sample gave rise to the 2 T cell receptor beta chains below, sequenced in a study of T-cell memory formation after mild COVID-19. TCRdb called the 5' RACE reads again in MiXCR, with one record for every CDR3 protein. The sample lists 200,000 to 250,000 distinct CDR3 sequences, approximately 10% occurring once. The sample consisted of PBMCs or a T cell subset sorted from them (not recorded which). The origin of the receptors is a man younger than 35 who had mild COVID-19 (a few samples of this study predate the infection). Cell type and time point are not known.

This chain uses TRBV6-2 or TRBV6-3 with TRBJ1-2; 7 bases align to TRBD1. The V gene end was trimmed by 5 bases and the J gene end by 7 bases; junction bases not matched to a gene: 7. CDR3 length equals 13 residues. Germline V gene lookup returns CDR1 MNHEY and CDR2 SVGEGT. CDR3 protein: CASSDDRAFGYTF. The CDR3, as DNA: TGTGCCAGCAGTGATGACAGGGCATTTGGCTACACCTTC.

The CDR3 is CASSTTNSPLHF. The CDR3 DNA sequence: TGTGCCAGCAGCACGACAAATTCACCCCTCCACTTT. V and J are TRBV12-3 or TRBV12-4 and TRBJ1-6; no definite D call. V lost 6 bases and J lost 7, with 7 bases in between. The CDR3 loop spans 12 amino acids.